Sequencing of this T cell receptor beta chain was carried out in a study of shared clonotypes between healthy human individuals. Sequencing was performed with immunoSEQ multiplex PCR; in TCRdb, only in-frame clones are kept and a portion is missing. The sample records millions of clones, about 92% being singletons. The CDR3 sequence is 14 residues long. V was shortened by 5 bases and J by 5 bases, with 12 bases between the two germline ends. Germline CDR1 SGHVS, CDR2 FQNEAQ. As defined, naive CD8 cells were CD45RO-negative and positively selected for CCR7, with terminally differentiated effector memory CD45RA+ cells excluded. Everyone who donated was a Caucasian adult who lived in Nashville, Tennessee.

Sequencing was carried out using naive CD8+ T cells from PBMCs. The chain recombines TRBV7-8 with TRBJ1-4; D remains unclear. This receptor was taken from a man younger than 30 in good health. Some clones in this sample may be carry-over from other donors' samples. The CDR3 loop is CASSRSDGNEKLFF. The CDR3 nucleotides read TGTGCCAGCAGCCGTTCTGATGGAAATGAAAAACTGTTTTTT.